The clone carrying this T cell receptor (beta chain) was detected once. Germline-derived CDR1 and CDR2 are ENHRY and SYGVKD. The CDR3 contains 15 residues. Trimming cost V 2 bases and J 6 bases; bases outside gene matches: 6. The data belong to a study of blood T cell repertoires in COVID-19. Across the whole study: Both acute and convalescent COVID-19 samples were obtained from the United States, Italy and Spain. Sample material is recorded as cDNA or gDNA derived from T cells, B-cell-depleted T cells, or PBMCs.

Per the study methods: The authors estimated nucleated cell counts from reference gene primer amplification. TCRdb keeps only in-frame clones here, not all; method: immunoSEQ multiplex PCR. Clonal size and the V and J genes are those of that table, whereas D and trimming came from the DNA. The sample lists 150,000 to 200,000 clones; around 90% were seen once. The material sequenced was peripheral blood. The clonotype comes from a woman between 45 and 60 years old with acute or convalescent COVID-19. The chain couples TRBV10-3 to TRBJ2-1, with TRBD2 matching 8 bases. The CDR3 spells CAISEPPGLGNEQFF. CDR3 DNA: TGTGCCATCAGTGAGCCGCCGGGACTAGGCAATGAGCAGTTCTTC.